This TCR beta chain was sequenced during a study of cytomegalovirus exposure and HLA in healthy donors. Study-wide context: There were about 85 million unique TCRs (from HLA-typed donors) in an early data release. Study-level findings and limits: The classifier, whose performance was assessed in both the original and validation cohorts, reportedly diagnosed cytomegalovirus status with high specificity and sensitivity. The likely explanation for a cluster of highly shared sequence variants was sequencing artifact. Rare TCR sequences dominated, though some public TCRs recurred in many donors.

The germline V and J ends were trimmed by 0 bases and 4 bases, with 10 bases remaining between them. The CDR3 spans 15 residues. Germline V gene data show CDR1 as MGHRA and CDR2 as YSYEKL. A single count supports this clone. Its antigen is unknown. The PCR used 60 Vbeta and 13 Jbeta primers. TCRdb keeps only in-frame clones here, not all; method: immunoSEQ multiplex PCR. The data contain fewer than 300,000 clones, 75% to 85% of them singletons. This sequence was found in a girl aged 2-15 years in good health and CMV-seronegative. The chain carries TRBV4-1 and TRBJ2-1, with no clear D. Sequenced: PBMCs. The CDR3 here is CASSQEVVVYNEQFF. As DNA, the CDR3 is TGCGCCAGCAGCCAAGAAGTGGTAGTTTACAATGAGCAGTTCTTC.